The 30 T cell receptor beta chains below come from one sample, sequenced in a study of shared clonotypes between healthy human individuals. Here immunoSEQ multiplex PCR was the method, and the copy in TCRdb shows in-frame clones only, minus some. The sample holds 2 million to 2.5 million clones; 85% to 95% are singletons and the top ten take about 0.39%. What was sequenced was naive CD4+ T cells from PBMCs. The subset is: CD45RA+ positively selected. These receptor sequences come from a man between 18 and 29 years old in good health. Some clones in this sample may be carry-over from other donors' samples.

The genes are TRBV6-6 and TRBJ2-3, with D hard to call. Trimming removed 2 bases from V and 2 bases from J, with 8 bases in between. Germline CDR1 is MNHNY and CDR2 is SVGAGI (reference sequence). The length of the CDR3 is 14 residues. DNA for the CDR3: TGTGCCAGCAGTTACCCCGATCTCACAGATACGCAGTATTTT. Its translation is CASSYPDLTDTQYF.

The CDR3 DNA reads as TGCGCCACCATAGCGGTGGCCTACAATGAGCAGTTCTTC. Amino acids: CATIAVAYNEQFF. The chain recombines TRBV10-1 with TRBJ2-1, with D perhaps TRBD2 (6 bases). This CDR3 spans 13 amino acids. Germline V gene lookup returns CDR1 WNHNN and CDR2 SYGVQD (reference sequence). The V and J ends lost 10 bases and 2 bases respectively, with 12 bases between them.

The table lists this clone with a count of one. The chain has TRBV7-6 and TRBJ2-3; D not resolved. This CDR3 comprises 14 residues. The germline gives CDR1 SGHVS, CDR2 FNYEAQ. Trimming left V 1 base short and J 6 bases short, with 11 bases between. CDR3 amino acids: CASSLGAYSDTQYF. CDR3 in DNA: TGTGCCAGCAGCTTAGGGGCTTATAGTGATACGCAGTATTTT.

This sequence joins TRBV28 and TRBJ1-1; D gene ambiguous. Trimming took off 2 bases at V and 6 bases at J, with 13 bases between the two ends. Germline-derived CDR1 and CDR2 are MDHEN and SYDVKM. CDR3 length equals 14 residues. The DNA for the CDR3 is TGTGCCAGCAGTTTAAACTCGGTTATCGCTGAAGCTTTCTTT. Its translation is CASSLNSVIAEAFF.

Turning to this clone: Other DNA sequences from this sample encode an identical CDR3 as well. J is TRBJ2-7 and V is TRBV5-1; D is unresolved. From germline, CDR1 is SGHRS and CDR2 YFSETQ. The V end was cut by 0 bases, the J end by 6 bases, with 7 bases between. This CDR3 has 12 amino acids. For the CDR3, the DNA is TGCGCCAGCAGCTTGGGGCGAGGCGAGCAGTACTTC. Its translation is CASSLGRGEQYF.

V gene TRBV28 combines with J gene TRBJ1-3; D might be TRBD1 (5 bases). With 5 bases removed from V and 3 bases from J, the gap between germline ends came to 11 bases. Germline loops: CDR1 MDHEN, CDR2 SYDVKM. The CDR3 covers 14 residues. CDR3 coding DNA: TGTGCCAGCAGTGGCGCGGGGGGTGGAAACACCATATATTTT. Translating gives CASSGAGGGNTIYF.

The CDR3 DNA sequence: TGTGCCTGGGCGACAGGGTCGGCTAATGAAAAACTGTTTTTT. Encoded protein: CAWATGSANEKLFF. This rearrangement joins TRBV30 to TRBJ1-4; 7 bases are a match to TRBD1. J gave up 3 bases and V 5 bases, and 6 bases lay outside the gene matches. Germline CDR1 reads GTSNPN; CDR2 reads SVGIG (reference sequence). The CDR3 has 14 residues.

The rearrangement links TRBV6-1 to TRBJ2-2; no definite D call. Germline lookup yields CDR1 MNHNS and CDR2 SASEGT. The CDR3 has 12 residues. V lost 5 bases, J lost 7 bases, and 8 bases lay in between. CDR3 sequence reads: CASSSGFGELFF. The CDR3 nucleotides are TGTGCCAGCAGTTCTGGCTTCGGGGAGCTGTTTTTT.

V usage is TRBV7-8 and J usage is TRBJ2-5, with D perhaps matching TRBD2 (6 bases). Germline loops: CDR1 SGHVS, CDR2 FQNEAQ. V lost 5 bases and J lost 2, with 24 bases in between. The CDR3 length is 18 residues. Here the CDR3 DNA reads TGTGCCAGCAGCCAACACCGCGGGGCCGCTGGCCGGCAAGAGACCCAGTACTTC. This gives the protein CASSQHRGAAGRQETQYF.

This sequence joins TRBV11-3 and TRBJ2-5; tentatively, D is TRBD2 (5 bases). Germline CDR1 SGHNT, CDR2 YENEEA. With 4 bases removed from V and 2 bases from J, the gap between germline ends came to 11 bases. This CDR3 is 14 amino acids long. The CDR3 region has the DNA TGTGCCAGCAGCTCCGAGGGATTACAAGAGACCCAGTACTTC. Protein sequence: CASSSEGLQETQYF.

V gene TRBV10-1 combines with J gene TRBJ2-1; D is perhaps TRBD2 (6 bases). Trimming took off 3 bases at V and 3 bases at J, with 12 bases between the two ends. The CDR3 is 15 residues long. Germline V gene sequence: CDR1 WNHNN, CDR2 SYGVQD (reference sequence). The CDR3 loop is CASSEGVAVYNEQFF. The CDR3 bases are TGCGCCAGCAGTGAAGGGGTAGCGGTCTACAATGAGCAGTTCTTC.

The rearrangement links TRBV5-1 to TRBJ2-5; no definite D call. The V gene's germline CDR1 is SGHRS and CDR2 YFSETQ. V was cut by 2 bases and J by 6 bases, with 11 bases left in between. The CDR3 totals 13 residues. This CDR3 is CASSFNRIQTQYF. Here the CDR3 DNA reads TGCGCCAGCAGCTTTAACCGGATACAGACCCAGTACTTC.

The rearrangement links TRBV18 to TRBJ2-1; 9 positions agree with TRBD1. Germline V CDR1 and CDR2: KGHSH, LQKENI. The CDR3 covers 15 residues. V was pared by 2 bases and J by 6 bases, with 5 bases of the junction left unmatched. CDR3 residues: CASSPRNRGLNEQFF. The CDR3 DNA reads TGTGCCAGCTCACCAAGGAACAGGGGGCTCAATGAGCAGTTCTTC. The variable domain in full, with the rest retrieved from reference TRBV18 and TRBJ2-1, is NAGVMQNPRHLVRRRGQEARLRCSPMKGHSHVYWYRQLPEEGLKFMVYLQKENIIDESGMPKERFSAEFPKEGPSILRIQQVVRGDSAAYFCASSPRNRGLNEQFFGPGTRLTVL.

This clone was counted a single time. The gene calls are TRBV6-6 and TRBJ2-1, with unresolved D. Per germline, CDR1 MNHNY and CDR2 SVGAGI (reference sequence). The CDR3 contains 13 residues. V lost 5 bases, J lost 8 bases, and 13 bases lay in between. CDR3 protein: CASSHVGMHEQFF. As DNA, the CDR3 is TGTGCCAGCAGTCACGTAGGTATGCATGAGCAGTTCTTC.

This chain joins TRBV30 and TRBJ1-1; 8 nucleotides agree with TRBD1. CDR1 is GTSNPN, CDR2 SVGIG, per germline (reference sequence). The CDR3 has 13 residues. J gave up 10 bases and V 5 bases, and 12 bases lay outside the gene matches. The CDR3 region is CAWGGYDRGRAFF. CDR3 nucleotide sequence: TGTGCCTGGGGGGGGTATGACAGGGGACGAGCTTTCTTT.

This clone was found a few times. The chain combines TRBV5-1 with TRBJ1-4; TRBD1 matches 7 bases. V trimming: 6 bases; J trimming: 3 bases; junction bases outside the gene matches: 2. Germline loops: CDR1 SGHRS, CDR2 YFSETQ. The CDR3 runs 13 residues. The CDR3 DNA follows: TGCGCCAGCAAAGGGACAGCTAATGAAAAACTGTTTTTT. Translated, it gives CASKGTANEKLFF. Complete variable domain (other parts from reference TRBV5-1 and TRBJ1-4): KAGVTQTPRYLIKTRGQQVTLSCSPISGHRSVSWYQQTPGQGLQFLFEYFSETQRNKGNFPGRFSGRQFSNSRSEMNVSTLELGDSALYLCASKGTANEKLFFGSGTQLSVL.

The rearrangement joins TRBV18 to TRBJ2-7; tentative D call: TRBD2 (6 bases). The germline CDR1 and CDR2 sequences are KGHSH and LQKENI. The CDR3 contains 18 residues. V lost 3 bases and J 3 bases, leaving 24 bases between the germline ends. The CDR3 spells CASSPMFGGGDDRYEQYF. In nucleotides, the CDR3 is TGTGCCAGCTCACCGATGTTTGGAGGAGGGGATGATCGCTACGAGCAGTACTTC. Full variable domain (missing parts from reference TRBV18 and TRBJ2-7): NAGVMQNPRHLVRRRGQEARLRCSPMKGHSHVYWYRQLPEEGLKFMVYLQKENIIDESGMPKERFSAEFPKEGPSILRIQQVVRGDSAAYFCASSPMFGGGDDRYEQYFGPGTRLTVT.

J is TRBJ1-5 and V is TRBV10-3, with 8 positions matching TRBD1. This CDR3 is built from 17 residues. CDR1 is ENHRY, CDR2 SYGVKD, per germline. Trimming removed 10 bases from V and 1 base from J; junction bases left unmatched: 15. CDR3 coding DNA: TGTGCCACCAGGGGGACAGGCCTTCCAGGGAGCAATCAGCCCCAGCATTTT. It specifies CATRGTGLPGSNQPQHF.

This rearrangement joins TRBV2 to TRBJ2-7, with a weak D call TRBD2 (6 bases). Trimming took 6 bases from V and 12 from J, leaving 18 bases between them. The germline CDR1 and CDR2 sequences are SNHLY and FYNNEI. CDR3 length equals 12 residues. The CDR3 coding sequence is TGTGCCAGCAGCTCAACTAGCTCCCACCGGTACTTC. Protein sequence: CASSSTSSHRYF.

This rearrangement joins TRBV25-1 to TRBJ1-1; tentative D call: TRBD1 (5 bases). This CDR3 contains 13 residues. Germline V lookup: CDR1 MGHDK, CDR2 SYGVNS. Trimming shortened V by 4 bases and J by 6 bases, and 12 bases separated the two germline ends. The CDR3 nucleotides are TGTGCCAGCAGTGTCGGGGGGGGGTCTGAAGCTTTCTTT. Encoded protein: CASSVGGGSEAFF.

The J gene is TRBJ2-3, the V gene TRBV7-2; 15 positions agree with TRBD2. The trim removed 4 bases at V and 8 bases at J, leaving 7 bases unmatched. From germline, CDR1 is SGHTA and CDR2 FQGNSA. The CDR3 runs to 16 residues. The CDR3 coding sequence is TGTGCCAGCAGCTCGGGACTAGCGGGAGGTATAGGTACGCAGTATTTT. It yields the protein CASSSGLAGGIGTQYF.

V is TRBV6-1 and J is TRBJ2-7; weak D call: TRBD2 (5 bases). From germline, CDR1 is MNHNS and CDR2 SASEGT. CDR3 length: 16 amino acids. The V and J ends lost 2 bases and 4 bases respectively, with 18 bases between them. The CDR3 reads CASSEPRGRALYEQYF. CDR3 bases: TGTGCCAGCAGTGAACCCCGTGGGCGGGCCTTGTACGAGCAGTACTTC.

With respect to this clone: Other DNA sequences in the same sample also yield this CDR3. The chain couples TRBV28 to TRBJ2-7; D assignment may be TRBD1 or TRBD2 (5 bases each). Deletions cut 4 bases from V and 4 bases from J, with 11 bases between. This CDR3 comprises 13 residues. Looked up from germline, CDR1 is MDHEN and CDR2 is SYDVKM. As DNA, the CDR3 is TGTGCCAGCAGTTCCGGGACGGATTACGAGCAGTACTTC. It codes for CASSSGTDYEQYF.

The V gene is TRBV7-9, the J gene TRBJ1-1; 9 bases map to TRBD1. Germline-derived CDR1 and CDR2 are SEHNR and FQNEAQ (reference sequence). The length of the CDR3 is 16 residues. Trimming took 4 bases from V and 4 from J; bases not matched to a gene: 10. For the CDR3, the DNA is TGTGCCAGCAGCTCAAACGCACAGGGGGCTGGCACTGAAGCTTTCTTT. Translation: CASSSNAQGAGTEAFF.

The chain's CDR3 is CASSFGIRLSYEQYF. The CDR3 coding sequence is TGCGCCAGCAGCTTTGGGATTCGTCTCTCCTACGAGCAGTACTTC. The chain is built from TRBV5-1 and TRBJ2-7; D remains ambiguous. V was trimmed by 2 bases and J by 0 bases, leaving 12 bases between them. The length of the CDR3 is 15 residues. Germline lookup yields CDR1 SGHRS and CDR2 YFSETQ.

The chain uses TRBV20-1 and TRBJ1-2, with D unclear. The germline V gene encodes CDR1 DFQATT and CDR2 SNEGSKA (reference sequence). The length of the CDR3 is 11 residues. Trimming took off 5 bases at V and 3 bases at J, with 7 bases between the two ends. CDR3 sequence: CSAYRDYGYTF. The CDR3 DNA sequence: TGCAGTGCTTACCGGGACTATGGCTACACCTTC.

The chain combines TRBV2 with TRBJ2-7, with 12 bases identical to TRBD2. The V gene end was trimmed by 8 bases and the J gene end by 3 bases; junction bases not matched to a gene: 8. The CDR3 length is 15 residues. CDR1 SNHLY and CDR2 FYNNEI come from the germline V gene. The CDR3 sequence is CASLRTSGINYEQYF. CDR3 coding DNA: TGTGCCAGCTTAAGGACTAGCGGGATAAACTACGAGCAGTACTTC. The whole variable domain, remainder taken from reference TRBV2 and TRBJ2-7, is EPEVTQTPSHQVTQMGQEVILRCVPISNHLYFYWYRQILGQKVEFLVSFYNNEISEKSEIFDDQFSVERPDGSNFTLKIRSTKLEDSAMYFCASLRTSGINYEQYFGPGTRLTVT.

The chain links TRBV28 to TRBJ2-7, with no clear D. V lost 6 bases and J lost 6, with 9 bases in between. In germline, CDR1 is MDHEN, CDR2 SYDVKM. The CDR3 consists of 11 residues. The DNA for the CDR3 is TGTGCCAGCAGGTTGACCGGCGAGCAGTACTTC. It codes for CASRLTGEQYF.

As regards this clone: This sample includes further DNA sequences coding for the same CDR3. The chain links TRBV4-1 to TRBJ1-5, with D perhaps matching TRBD1 (6 bases). Germline V gives CDR1 MGHRA, CDR2 YSYEKL. CDR3 length equals 14 residues. Trimming took 0 bases from V and 4 from J, leaving 7 bases between them. CDR3 sequence: CASSQEGGNQPQHF. CDR3 DNA: TGCGCCAGCAGCCAAGAAGGGGGGAATCAGCCCCAGCATTTT.

The chain is built from TRBV12-5 and TRBJ2-1; 11 nucleotides line up with TRBD2. This CDR3 is 17 amino acids long. The V and J ends lost 0 bases and 5 bases, in that order; junction bases with no gene match: 6. CDR1 and CDR2 from the germline V gene are LGHNT and FRNRAP. In DNA, the CDR3 is TGTGCTAGTGGTTTGGTAAACTCACTAGCGGGGGACAATGAGCAGTTCTTC. This encodes CASGLVNSLAGDNEQFF.